This passage covers 8 T cell receptor beta chains from one sample sequenced in a study of T cells in Graves' hyperthyroidism and ophthalmopathy. From RNA transcripts, TCR beta CDR3 regions were amplified. Using the HTBI primer set, a first-round RT-PCR was run on the TCR CDR3. One entry per CDR3 protein results from TCRdb running MiXCR on the multiplex PCR reads. The sample gives more than 550,000 distinct CDR3 sequences, about 17% of which show up once; 15% to 20% is in the top ten. Sequencing was performed on blood. These receptors came from a woman aged 45-65 years with Graves' hyperthyroidism that later progressed to Graves' ophthalmopathy.

Comment on this clonotype: With a much larger clone just one base away, this may be a read error. The gene calls are TRBV5-1 and TRBJ2-7; D is uncertain. CDR1 is SGHRS and CDR2 is YFSETQ in the germline V gene. The CDR3 runs 19 residues. The CDR3 DNA follows: TGCGCCAACAGCCCCACCCTTGGTTTCGCAGATATTCTTTCCTACGAGCAGTACTTC. It encodes CANSPTLGFADILSYEQYF.

The V and J genes are TRBV7-2 and TRBJ1-2; 8 bases align to TRBD1. Germline values: CDR1 SGHTA, CDR2 FQGNSA. Germline trimming cut 1 base from V and 2 bases from J; bases unmatched to any gene: 9. CDR3 length: 17 amino acids. This CDR3 is CASSLVAGQADNYGYTF. CDR3 DNA sequence: TGTGCCAGCAGCTTAGTAGCGGGACAGGCCGACAACTATGGCTACACCTTC.

In this sample, this clonotype turned up a few times. The chain couples TRBV3-1 to TRBJ2-7; 10 positions agree with TRBD2. Germline CDR1 is LGHDT and CDR2 is YNNKEL (reference sequence). The junction had 6 bases not matched to a gene; V was cut back by 3 bases and J by 4 bases. The CDR3 runs 15 residues. CDR3 sequence reads: CASSQSGGAGYEQYF. DNA of the CDR3: TGTGCCAGCAGCCAGAGCGGGGGGGCAGGATACGAGCAGTACTTC.

This sequence joins TRBV11-2 and TRBJ2-2; D remains unclear. The CDR3 covers 14 residues. The germline gives CDR1 SGHAT, CDR2 FQNNGV. The V gene lost 5 bases and the J gene lost 8 bases, with 15 bases spanning the gap. DNA of the CDR3: TGTGCCAGCAGCCTAGTTGAAGCTACGGGGGAGCTGTTTTTT. This sequence encodes CASSLVEATGELFF.

This clonotype has a handful of counts. The V and J genes are TRBV6-1 and TRBJ2-1; TRBD2 aligns across 13 bases. Trimming took 4 bases from V and 7 from J; bases not matched to a gene: 7. Looked up from germline, CDR1 is MNHNS and CDR2 is SASEGT. The CDR3 loop spans 16 amino acids. CDR3 sequence reads: CASSVELAGGLNEQFF. The CDR3 bases are TGTGCCAGCAGTGTCGAACTAGCGGGGGGGTTAAATGAGCAGTTCTTC.

The V call is TRBV7-3, the J call TRBJ2-3, with no clear D. The CDR3 is made up of 15 amino acids. Per germline, CDR1 SGHTA and CDR2 FQGTGA. Trimming cost V 2 bases and J 0 bases, with 9 bases left between them. The CDR3 nucleotides are TGTGCCAGCAGCTTATTCGCCAGTAGCACAGATACGCAGTATTTT. As protein: CASSLFASSTDTQYF.

The V and J genes are TRBV27 and TRBJ1-5; D is possibly TRBD1 (6 bases). Germline V gives CDR1 MNHEY, CDR2 SMNVEV (reference sequence). Trimming took off 9 bases at V and 0 bases at J, with 9 bases between the two ends. CDR3 size: 13 residues. The CDR3 DNA reads TGTGCCAGTGGGACATTTAGCAATCAGCCCCAGCATTTT. It codes for CASGTFSNQPQHF.

This clonotype was seen only a few times. The chain employs TRBV12-3 or TRBV12-4 and TRBJ1-2, with no clear D. This CDR3 is 14 amino acids long. Trimming stripped 3 bases from V and 6 bases from J, with 14 bases between. The CDR3 DNA sequence: TGTGCCAGCAGTTTGCGTAGAACCTATGATGGCTACACCTTC. Protein: CASSLRRTYDGYTF.